One TCR beta chain is described in this entry. Some clones are missing from TCRdb's copy, which holds only in-frame ones; the method was immunoSEQ multiplex PCR. The sample contains about 280,000 clones, approximately 90% of which appear only once. The V end lost 6 bases, the J end lost 1 base, and 7 bases lay between the germline ends. Germline lookup yields CDR1 KGHSH and CDR2 LQKENI. The CDR3 spans 14 residues. The data originate from a study of blood T cell repertoires in COVID-19. Sequenced: PBMCs or T cells enriched from blood (not recorded which). The receptor was derived from a woman aged 55 to 70 in a cohort exposed to, infected with or recovered from COVID-19 (not recorded which). V gene TRBV18 combines with J gene TRBJ2-6; D remains unclear. DNA of the CDR3: TGTGCCAGCTCCCTAAGATCTGGGGCCAACGTCCTGACTTTC. This gives the protein CASSLRSGANVLTF.